This TCR beta chain was captured in a study of shared clonotypes between healthy human individuals. Study-wide background: Three plates each covered CD4 naive and memory; CD8 naive two, CD8 memory one.

The CDR3 length is 12 residues. Trimming took off 7 bases at V and 8 bases at J, with 12 bases between the two ends. CDR1 and CDR2 from the germline V gene are MNHEY and SVGAGI. Repertoires were generated with immunoSEQ multiplex PCR, while TCRdb's copy carries only in-frame clones and drops some. The sample records more than 600,000 clones, roughly 94% being singletons. CD45RO negativity and positive selection for CCR7 defined naive CD8 cells, a population that excluded terminally differentiated effector memory CD45RA+ cells. V usage is TRBV6-5 and J usage is TRBJ2-1; D possibly uses TRBD1 or TRBD2 (5 bases each). The sample comprised naive CD8+ T cells sorted from blood. The TCR originated in a man aged 25-45 years in good health. CDR3 amino acids: CASKSQGDEQFF. CDR3 DNA sequence: TGTGCCAGCAAGAGCCAGGGAGATGAGCAGTTCTTC.